These 18 T cell receptor beta chains share one sample of origin, sequenced in a study of shared clonotypes between healthy human individuals. Data came from immunoSEQ multiplex PCR; TCRdb stores just in-frame clones and leaves some out. The sample records approximately 810,000 clones, about 92% being singletons. Terminally differentiated effector memory CD45RA+ cells were left out of the naive CD8 fraction, which was CD45RO-negative and positively selected for CCR7. Sequencing was carried out using naive CD8+ T cells sorted from blood. The receptors originated from a man aged 25-40 years in good health.

The V call is TRBV27, the J call TRBJ2-7; maybe TRBD1 (5 bases). The CDR3 is made up of 16 amino acids. With 4 bases removed from V and 3 bases from J, the gap between germline ends came to 19 bases. Germline CDR1 is MNHEY and CDR2 is SMNVEV (reference sequence). The CDR3, as DNA: TGTGCCAGCAGTTGGCAGGGTATAGACGTGGACTACGAGCAGTACTTC. Translating gives CASSWQGIDVDYEQYF.

V gene TRBV10-3 combines with J gene TRBJ2-3, with D possibly being TRBD1 (6 bases). This CDR3 has 14 amino acids. Trimming left V 7 bases short and J 1 base short, with 12 bases between. Germline V gives CDR1 ENHRY, CDR2 SYGVKD. The CDR3 region is CAITQGRGTDTQYF. In DNA form, the CDR3 reads TGTGCCATCACCCAGGGGCGCGGCACAGATACGCAGTATTTT.

The rearrangement links TRBV7-9 to TRBJ1-2; D is uncertain. The CDR3 has 13 amino acids. Trimming took 5 bases from V and 1 from J, leaving 8 bases between them. The germline V gene encodes CDR1 SEHNR and CDR2 FQNEAQ (reference sequence). CDR3 protein: CASSRPDNYGYTF. In DNA form, the CDR3 reads TGTGCCAGCAGCCGGCCTGATAACTATGGCTACACCTTC. Full variable domain (remainder filled in from reference TRBV7-9 and TRBJ1-2): DTGVSQNPRHKITKRGQNVTFRCDPISEHNRLYWYRQTLGQGPEFLTYFQNEAQLEKSRLLSDRFSAERPKGSFSTLEIQRTEQGDSAMYLCASSRPDNYGYTFGSGTRLTVV.

The rearrangement links TRBV7-3 to TRBJ2-7, with D perhaps TRBD1 (6 bases). The ends were cut back, 1 base at V and 3 bases at J, with 7 bases in the middle. This CDR3 has 13 amino acids. Germline CDR1 and CDR2: SGHTA and FQGTGA. CDR3 DNA sequence: TGTGCCAGCAGCTTAAACAGGGACTACGAGCAGTACTTC. This codes for CASSLNRDYEQYF.

This clone was counted only a few times. The chain has TRBV27 and TRBJ1-2, with TRBD1 matching over 9 bases. The trim removed 6 bases at V and 8 bases at J, leaving 7 bases unmatched. The CDR3 loop spans 13 amino acids. CDR1 and CDR2 (germline): MNHEY, SMNVEV (reference sequence). CDR3 loop: CASSPTGGWGYTF. CDR3 sequence (DNA): TGTGCCAGCAGCCCGACAGGGGGTTGGGGCTACACCTTC.

V usage is TRBV29-1 and J usage is TRBJ1-2; TRBD1 matches at 7 bases. There are 14 residues in the CDR3. Germline CDR1 is SQVTM and CDR2 is ANQGSEA. Losses at the gene ends were 0 bases for V and 3 bases for J; bases not matched to a gene: 4. This CDR3 reads CSVEDKGQYYGYTF. The CDR3 DNA reads as TGCAGCGTTGAAGATAAGGGACAGTACTATGGCTACACCTTC.

The rearrangement links TRBV27 to TRBJ2-5; TRBD2 aligns across 8 bases. V trimming: 7 bases; J trimming: 5 bases; junction bases outside the gene matches: 6. CDR1 and CDR2 from the germline V gene are MNHEY and SMNVEV (reference sequence). The CDR3 length is 13 residues. The CDR3 DNA follows: TGTGCCAGCAACCCCACGGGAGGGGAGACCCAGTACTTC. It specifies CASNPTGGETQYF.

The chain carries TRBV27 and TRBJ2-1, with 8 positions matching TRBD2. Germline V CDR1 and CDR2: MNHEY, SMNVEV (reference sequence). The CDR3 is made up of 14 amino acids. The trim removed 5 bases at V and 5 bases at J, leaving 5 bases unmatched. The CDR3 protein is CASSAGGSDNEQFF. Written as DNA, the CDR3 is TGTGCCAGCAGTGCGGGAGGAAGTGACAATGAGCAGTTCTTC.

The CDR3 sequence: CSVEPRTGSTGELFF. In nucleotides, the CDR3 is TGCAGCGTTGAACCTAGGACAGGGTCAACCGGGGAGCTGTTTTTT. The V gene is TRBV29-1, the J gene TRBJ2-2, with TRBD1 identical over 8 bases. The CDR3 has 15 amino acids. Trimming took 2 bases from V and 5 from J; bases not matched to a gene: 7. Per the germline V gene, CDR1 is SQVTM and CDR2 is ANQGSEA.

The rearrangement uses TRBV7-3 and TRBJ2-7, with a weak D call TRBD1 (5 bases). There are 13 residues in the CDR3. Trimming left V 0 bases short and J 2 bases short, with 5 bases between. Germline loops: CDR1 SGHTA, CDR2 FQGTGA. Here the CDR3 DNA reads TGTGCCAGCAGCTTAACAGGGGCCTACGAGCAGTACTTC. Amino acid sequence: CASSLTGAYEQYF.

The chain couples TRBV30 to TRBJ2-1, with 12 bases matching TRBD2. The CDR3 has 16 amino acids. With V trimmed by 2 bases and J by 6 bases, 8 bases remained unmatched. Per the germline V gene, CDR1 is GTSNPN and CDR2 is SVGIG (reference sequence). CDR3 in amino acids: CAWSRKTSGSSNEQFF. The CDR3 coding sequence is TGTGCCTGGAGTAGGAAGACTAGCGGGAGTTCCAATGAGCAGTTCTTC.

This chain uses TRBV28 with TRBJ2-5, with 8 bases identical to TRBD1. CDR1 is MDHEN, CDR2 SYDVKM, per germline. V shed 4 bases, J shed 5 bases, and the junction held 6 bases outside the gene matches. The CDR3 runs to 14 residues. The CDR3 sequence: CASSWYRDRETQYF. In DNA form, the CDR3 reads TGTGCCAGCAGTTGGTACAGGGACAGGGAGACCCAGTACTTC.

The chain recombines TRBV4-1 with TRBJ2-7, with TRBD1 matching over 7 bases. The germline gives CDR1 MGHRA, CDR2 YSYEKL. The CDR3 has 14 amino acids. The junction had 7 bases not matched to a gene; V was cut back by 3 bases and J by 5 bases. The CDR3 protein is CASSHRQGIHEQYF. The CDR3 DNA sequence: TGCGCCAGCAGCCACAGACAGGGTATCCACGAGCAGTACTTC.

This chain uses TRBV7-9 with TRBJ2-1; no firm D call. Trimming took 5 bases from V and 2 from J, leaving 13 bases between them. The CDR3 runs 15 residues. The germline V gene has CDR1 SEHNR and CDR2 FQNEAQ (reference sequence). The DNA of the CDR3 is TGTGCCAGCAGCCGTAACTCTCCCGCCTACAATGAGCAGTTCTTC. It specifies CASSRNSPAYNEQFF.

The chain links TRBV7-9 to TRBJ2-5; TRBD2 matches 14 bases. This CDR3 is 15 amino acids long. CDR1 and CDR2 (germline): SEHNR, FQNEAQ (reference sequence). V dropped 3 bases and J dropped 5; count of bases not matched to a gene: 2. Here the CDR3 DNA reads TGTGCCAGCAGCTTGGGACTAGCGGGAGCGGAGACCCAGTACTTC. This encodes CASSLGLAGAETQYF.

This CDR3 reads CASTSGGNTEAFF. As DNA, the CDR3 is TGTGCCAGCACATCGGGAGGGAACACTGAAGCTTTCTTT. The chain has TRBV6-6 and TRBJ1-1; D is unclear. The CDR3 extends over 13 amino acids. Trimming took off 7 bases at V and 1 base at J, with 10 bases between the two ends. CDR1 is MNHNY and CDR2 is SVGAGI in the germline V gene (reference sequence).

The chain carries TRBV7-9 and TRBJ2-3; 14 nucleotides match TRBD2. V trimming: 1 base; J trimming: 5 bases; junction bases outside the gene matches: 2. Germline CDR1 is SEHNR and CDR2 is FQNEAQ (reference sequence). This CDR3 is built from 16 residues. This CDR3 is CASSLGGTSGRDTQYF. The DNA for the CDR3 is TGTGCCAGCAGCTTAGGGGGGACTAGCGGGAGAGATACGCAGTATTTT.

This clone was detected only once. The CDR3 here is CASSFIQTGGAANEQYF. The CDR3 DNA is TGTGCCAGCAGTTTCATTCAAACAGGGGGAGCCGCAAACGAGCAGTACTTC. The chain couples TRBV27 to TRBJ2-7; 8 nucleotides align to TRBD1. CDR3 length: 17 amino acids. V gave up 3 bases and J gave up 5 bases; unmatched junction bases: 15. Per the germline V gene, CDR1 is MNHEY and CDR2 is SMNVEV (reference sequence).